The source of this T cell receptor (beta chain) is a study of PD-1 blockade in classical Hodgkin lymphoma. Across the whole study: Patients had nivolumab dosed at 3 mg/kg, delivered intravenously every 2 weeks.

Time point defined: cycle 4 day 1 (C4D1), after six to seven weeks of nivolumab. Relapse after autologous stem cell transplantation occurred in every patient, and brentuximab vedotin exposure varied. Using magnetic negative selection, the CD4+ T cells were separated out of thawed PBMCs. Germline V gene data show CDR1 as LNHDA and CDR2 as SQIVND (reference sequence). The length of the CDR3 is 12 residues. Trimming removed 9 bases from V and 1 base from J, with 9 bases in between. Here immunoSEQ multiplex PCR was the method, and the copy in TCRdb shows in-frame clones only, minus some. The data hold 29,000 or so clones, with approximately 80% observed a single time.

This sequence joins TRBV19 and TRBJ1-2; D possibly corresponds to TRBD1 (6 bases). The source material was CD4+ T cells from blood, sampled before the fourth cycle of nivolumab. The sequence derives from a human donor with classical Hodgkin lymphoma. DNA of the CDR3: TGTGCCAGCAGACAGGTTAACTATGGCTACACCTTC. It codes for CASRQVNYGYTF.